This T cell receptor beta chain was recorded in a study of shared clonotypes between healthy human individuals. The study's findings and limits: Around 4.7% was the fraction of naive CD4 clonotypes found shared across a few donors.

This CDR3 has 15 amino acids. The V gene lost 5 bases and the J gene lost 1 base, with 14 bases spanning the gap. CDR1 and CDR2 (germline): SEHNR, FQNEAQ (reference sequence). In the authors' workflow: Sequence data from immunoSEQ were junction-only and lacked quality scores; consequently, filtering differed. Produced via immunoSEQ multiplex PCR; TCRdb's table is partial and in-frame only. V, J and clone size were drawn from that table, and D and trimming were deduced from the DNA. The sample lists 980,000 or so clones, about three quarters occurring once. The count of this clone is one. The antigen is not known.

The sequence was obtained from a man aged 18 to 35 in good health. V gene TRBV7-9 combines with J gene TRBJ2-5, with D perhaps matching TRBD1 (5 bases). Sequenced: memory CD4+ T cells sorted from blood. Subset denoted: CD45RA-negative fraction. CDR3 amino acids: CASSQDSYPQETQYF. DNA for the CDR3: TGTGCCAGCAGCCAAGACAGTTATCCCCAAGAGACCCAGTACTTC.